The 2 T cell receptor beta chains below come from one sample, sequenced in a study of monozygotic twins with inflammatory bowel disease. TCRdb re-called the 5' RACE reads; every CDR3 protein appears as one record, without DNA. The sample has approximately 330,000 distinct CDR3 sequences. The sequencing input was blood. These receptors came from a human donor with ulcerative colitis or Crohn's disease, or a healthy co-twin of an affected twin (not recorded which).

The V gene is TRBV9, the J gene TRBJ2-1; the TCRdb call, TRBD1, lacks DNA for checking. The CDR3 consists of 14 residues. The germline CDR1 and CDR2 sequences are SGDLS and YYNGEE. The CDR3 sequence is CARGRRDSPNEQFF.

The chain has TRBV7-8 and TRBJ2-2; the D call of TRBD2 rests on TCRdb alone, since no DNA is present to check it. The CDR3 has 15 amino acids. Germline CDR1 SGHVS, CDR2 FQNEAQ. The CDR3: CASSASGGATGELFF.